The clone carrying this TCR beta chain has just one count. Other DNA variants within this sample encode the same CDR3. Generated by immunoSEQ multiplex PCR, the TCRdb table keeps only in-frame clones and is missing some. This sample carries approximately 110,000 clones, approximately 90% of them seen once, and the ten largest clones take around 2.1%. Germline V gene lookup returns CDR1 LNHDA and CDR2 SQIVND (reference sequence). V was pared by 8 bases and J by 4 bases, with 6 bases of the junction left unmatched. This CDR3 comprises 14 residues. These data originate in a study of blood T cell repertoires in COVID-19. In the study overall: COVID-19 samples from acute and convalescent phases originated in the United States, Italy and Spain. Sources were T cells, B-cell-depleted T cells, or PBMCs; the material itself was cDNA or gDNA.

This TCR was sampled from a man aged 50 or older with COVID-19, enrolled during active disease. Sample: peripheral blood. V usage is TRBV19 and J usage is TRBJ2-5; 11 bases agree with TRBD2. Here the CDR3 reads CASRETSGRETQYF. DNA for the CDR3: TGTGCCAGTCGCGAAACTAGCGGGAGAGAGACCCAGTACTTC.